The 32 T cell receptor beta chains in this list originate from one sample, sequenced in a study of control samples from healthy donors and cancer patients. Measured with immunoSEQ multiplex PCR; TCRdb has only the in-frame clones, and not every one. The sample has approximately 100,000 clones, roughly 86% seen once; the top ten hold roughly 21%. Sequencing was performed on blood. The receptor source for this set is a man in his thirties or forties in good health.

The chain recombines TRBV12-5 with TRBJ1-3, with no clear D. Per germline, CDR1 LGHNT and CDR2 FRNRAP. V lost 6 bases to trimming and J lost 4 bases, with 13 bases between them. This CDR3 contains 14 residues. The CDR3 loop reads CASGSGLEGNTIYF. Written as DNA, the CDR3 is TGTGCTAGTGGATCCGGACTAGAGGGAAACACCATATATTTT.

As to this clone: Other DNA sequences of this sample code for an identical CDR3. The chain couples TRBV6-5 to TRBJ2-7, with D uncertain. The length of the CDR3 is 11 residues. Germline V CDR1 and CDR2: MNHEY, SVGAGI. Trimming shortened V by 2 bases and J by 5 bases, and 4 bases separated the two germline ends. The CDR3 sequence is CASSYGDEQYF. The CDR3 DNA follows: TGTGCCAGCAGTTACGGGGACGAGCAGTACTTC.

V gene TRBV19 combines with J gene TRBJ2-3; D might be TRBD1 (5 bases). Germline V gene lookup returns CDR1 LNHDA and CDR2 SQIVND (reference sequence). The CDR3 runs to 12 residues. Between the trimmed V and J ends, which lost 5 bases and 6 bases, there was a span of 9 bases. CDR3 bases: TGTGCCAGTAGTCGCAAGGGGGATACGCAGTATTTT. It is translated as CASSRKGDTQYF.

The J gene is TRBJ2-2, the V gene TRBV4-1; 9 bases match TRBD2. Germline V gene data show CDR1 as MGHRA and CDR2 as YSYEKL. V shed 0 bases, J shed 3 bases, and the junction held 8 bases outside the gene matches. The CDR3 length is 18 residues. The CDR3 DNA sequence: TGCGCCAGCAGCCAAGAGCCCGGGGTAGCGGGGGACACCGGGGAGCTGTTTTTT. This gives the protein CASSQEPGVAGDTGELFF.

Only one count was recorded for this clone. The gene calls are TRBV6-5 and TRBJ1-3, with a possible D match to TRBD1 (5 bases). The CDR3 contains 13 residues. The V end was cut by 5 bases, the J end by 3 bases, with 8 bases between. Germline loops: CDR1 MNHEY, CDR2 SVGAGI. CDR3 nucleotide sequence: TGTGCCAGCAGTCAGGGACGTGGAAACACCATATATTTT. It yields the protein CASSQGRGNTIYF.

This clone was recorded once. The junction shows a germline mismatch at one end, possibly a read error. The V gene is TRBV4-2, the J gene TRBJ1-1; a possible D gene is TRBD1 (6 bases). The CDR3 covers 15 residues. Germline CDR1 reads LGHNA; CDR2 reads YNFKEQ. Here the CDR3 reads CASNQDWGRGTEAFF. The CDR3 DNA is TGTGCCAGCAACCAAGATTGGGGGCGCGGCACTGAAGCTTTCTTT.

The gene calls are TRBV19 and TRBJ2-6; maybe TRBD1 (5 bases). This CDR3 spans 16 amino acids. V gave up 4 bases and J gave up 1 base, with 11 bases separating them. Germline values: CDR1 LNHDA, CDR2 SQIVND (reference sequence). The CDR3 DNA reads TGTGCCAGTAGTAGTACAGGATGGTCTGGGGCCAACGTCCTGACTTTC. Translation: CASSSTGWSGANVLTF.

This CDR3 is CASSLGQRETQYF. The CDR3 bases are TGTGCCAGCAGCTTAGGACAGAGGGAGACCCAGTACTTC. This chain links TRBV5-4 with TRBJ2-5; D is perhaps TRBD1 (6 bases). CDR1 is SGHNT, CDR2 YYREEE, per germline (reference sequence). The ends were cut back, 2 bases at V and 5 bases at J, with 10 bases in the middle. The CDR3 runs 13 residues. Full variable domain (outside the CDR3, taken from reference TRBV5-4 and TRBJ2-5): ETGVTQSPTHLIKTRGQQVTLRCSSQSGHNTVSWYQQALGQGPQFIFQYYREEENGRGNFPPRFSGLQFPNYSSELNVNALELDDSALYLCASSLGQRETQYFGPGTRLLVL.

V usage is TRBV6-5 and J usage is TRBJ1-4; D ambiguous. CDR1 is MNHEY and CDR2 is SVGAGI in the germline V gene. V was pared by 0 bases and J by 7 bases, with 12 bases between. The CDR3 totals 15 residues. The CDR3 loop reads CASSYSIRRPEKLFF. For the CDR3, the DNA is TGTGCCAGCAGTTACTCGATACGGCGACCTGAAAAACTGTTTTTT.

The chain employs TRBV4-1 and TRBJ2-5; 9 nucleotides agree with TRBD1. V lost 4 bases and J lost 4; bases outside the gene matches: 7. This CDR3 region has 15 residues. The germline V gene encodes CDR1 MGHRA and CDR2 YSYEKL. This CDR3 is CASSPEGQGRETQYF. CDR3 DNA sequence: TGCGCCAGCAGCCCGGAGGGACAGGGAAGAGAGACCCAGTACTTC.

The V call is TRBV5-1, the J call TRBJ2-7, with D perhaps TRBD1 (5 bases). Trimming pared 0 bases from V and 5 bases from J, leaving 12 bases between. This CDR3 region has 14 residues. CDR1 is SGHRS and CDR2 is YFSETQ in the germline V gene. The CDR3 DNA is TGCGCCAGCAGCTTGGGCCTACCAGGGAACGAGCAGTACGTC. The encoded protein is CASSLGLPGNEQYV.

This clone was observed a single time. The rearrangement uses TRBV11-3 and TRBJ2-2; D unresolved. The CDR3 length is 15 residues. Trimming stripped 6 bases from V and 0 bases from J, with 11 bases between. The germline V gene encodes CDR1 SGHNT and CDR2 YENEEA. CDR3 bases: TGTGCCAGCAGTTCTGACGGCGCGAACACCGGGGAGCTGTTTTTT. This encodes CASSSDGANTGELFF.

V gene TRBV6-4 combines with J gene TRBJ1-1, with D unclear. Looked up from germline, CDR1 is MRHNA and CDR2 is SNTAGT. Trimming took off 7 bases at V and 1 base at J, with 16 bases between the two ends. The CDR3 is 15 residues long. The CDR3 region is CASTLRAGGNTEAFF. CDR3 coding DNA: TGTGCCAGCACTCTGCGGGCAGGAGGGAACACTGAAGCTTTCTTT.

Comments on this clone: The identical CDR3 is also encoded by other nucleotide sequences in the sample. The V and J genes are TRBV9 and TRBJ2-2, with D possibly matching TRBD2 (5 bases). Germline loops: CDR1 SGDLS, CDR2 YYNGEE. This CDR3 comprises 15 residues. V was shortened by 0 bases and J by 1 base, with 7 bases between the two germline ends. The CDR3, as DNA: TGTGCCAGCAGCGTAGGGACTGGGAACACCGGGGAGCTGTTTTTT. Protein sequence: CASSVGTGNTGELFF.

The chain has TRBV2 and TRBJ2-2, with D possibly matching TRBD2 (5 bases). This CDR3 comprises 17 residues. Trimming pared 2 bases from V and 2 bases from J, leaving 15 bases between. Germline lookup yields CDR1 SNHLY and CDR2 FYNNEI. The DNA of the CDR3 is TGTGCCAGCAGTGAAATCGTGACTATCCCAAACACCGGGGAGCTGTTTTTT. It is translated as CASSEIVTIPNTGELFF.

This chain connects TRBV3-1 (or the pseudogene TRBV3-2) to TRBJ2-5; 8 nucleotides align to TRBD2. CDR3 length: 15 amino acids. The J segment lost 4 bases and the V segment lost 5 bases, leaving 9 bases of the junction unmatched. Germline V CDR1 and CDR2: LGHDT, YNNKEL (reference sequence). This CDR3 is CASSTRGGVGETQYF. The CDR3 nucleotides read TGTGCCAGCAGCACACGGGGGGGAGTAGGAGAGACCCAGTACTTC.

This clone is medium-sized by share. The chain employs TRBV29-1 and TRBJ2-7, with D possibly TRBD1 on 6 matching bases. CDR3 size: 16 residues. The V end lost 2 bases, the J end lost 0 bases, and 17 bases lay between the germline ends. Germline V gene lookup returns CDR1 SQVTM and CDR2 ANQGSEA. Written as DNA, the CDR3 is TGCAGCGTTGAACCGAGTAGGACAGAGAGCTCCTACGAGCAGTACTTC. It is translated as CSVEPSRTESSYEQYF.

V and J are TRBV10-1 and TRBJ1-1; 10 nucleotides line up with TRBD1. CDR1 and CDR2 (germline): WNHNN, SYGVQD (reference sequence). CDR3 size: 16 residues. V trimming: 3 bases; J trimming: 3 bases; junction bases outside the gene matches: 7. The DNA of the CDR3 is TGCGCCAGCAGTGACGCCGACAGGGGGCAGGACACTGAAGCTTTCTTT. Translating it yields CASSDADRGQDTEAFF.

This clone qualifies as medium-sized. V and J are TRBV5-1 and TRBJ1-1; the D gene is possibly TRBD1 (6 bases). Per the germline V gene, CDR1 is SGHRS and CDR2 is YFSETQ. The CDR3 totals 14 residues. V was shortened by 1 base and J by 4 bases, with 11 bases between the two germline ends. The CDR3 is CASSLNSRGTEAFF. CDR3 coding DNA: TGCGCCAGCAGCTTGAATAGCAGGGGCACTGAAGCTTTCTTT.

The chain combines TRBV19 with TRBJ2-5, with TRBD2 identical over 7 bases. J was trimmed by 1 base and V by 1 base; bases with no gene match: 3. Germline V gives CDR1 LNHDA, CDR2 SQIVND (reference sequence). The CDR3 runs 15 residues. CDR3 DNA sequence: TGTGCCAGTAGTATAGGGGCTAGCGGCCAAGAGACCCAGTACTTC. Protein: CASSIGASGQETQYF. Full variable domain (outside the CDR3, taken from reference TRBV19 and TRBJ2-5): DGGITQSPKYLFRKEGQNVTLSCEQNLNHDAMYWYRQDPGQGLRLIYYSQIVNDFQKGDIAEGYSVSREKKESFPLTVTSAQKNPTAFYLCASSIGASGQETQYFGPGTRLLVL.

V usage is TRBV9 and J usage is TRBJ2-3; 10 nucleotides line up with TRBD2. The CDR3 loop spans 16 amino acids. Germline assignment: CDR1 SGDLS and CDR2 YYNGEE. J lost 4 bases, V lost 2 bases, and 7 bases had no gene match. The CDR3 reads CASSVQSGGVPDTQYF. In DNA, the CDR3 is TGTGCCAGCAGCGTCCAGAGCGGGGGGGTACCAGATACGCAGTATTTT.

For the CDR3, the DNA is TGCGCCAGCAGCTGGAACAGGGGAGAGGGTGAAAAACTGTTTTTT. Encoded protein: CASSWNRGEGEKLFF. V gene TRBV5-1 combines with J gene TRBJ1-4, with 7 bases identical to TRBD1. CDR1 and CDR2 (germline): SGHRS, YFSETQ. CDR3 size: 15 residues. V was pared by 3 bases and J by 7 bases, with 9 bases of the junction left unmatched.

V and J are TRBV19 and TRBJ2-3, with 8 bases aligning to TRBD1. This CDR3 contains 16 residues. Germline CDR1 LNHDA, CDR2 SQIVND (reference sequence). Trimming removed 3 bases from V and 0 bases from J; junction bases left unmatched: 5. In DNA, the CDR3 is TGTGCCAGTAGTATCCAGGGGGCTCCTAGCACAGATACGCAGTATTTT. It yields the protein CASSIQGAPSTDTQYF.

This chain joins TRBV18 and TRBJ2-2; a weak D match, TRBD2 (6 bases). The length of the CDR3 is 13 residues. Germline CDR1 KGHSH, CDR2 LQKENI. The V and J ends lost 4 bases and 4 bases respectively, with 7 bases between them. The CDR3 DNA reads TGTGCCAGCTCACTCGGGAGCACCGGGGAGCTGTTTTTT. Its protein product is CASSLGSTGELFF.

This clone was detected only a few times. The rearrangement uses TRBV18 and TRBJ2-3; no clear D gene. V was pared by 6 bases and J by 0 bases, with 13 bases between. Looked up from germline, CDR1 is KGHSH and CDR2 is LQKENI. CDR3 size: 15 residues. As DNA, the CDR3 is TGTGCCAGCTCTCCCGGGTTGACTAGCACAGATACGCAGTATTTT. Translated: CASSPGLTSTDTQYF.

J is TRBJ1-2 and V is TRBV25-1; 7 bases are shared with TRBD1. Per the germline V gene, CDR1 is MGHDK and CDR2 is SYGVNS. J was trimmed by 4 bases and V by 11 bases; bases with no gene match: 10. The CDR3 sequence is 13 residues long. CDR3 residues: CACSGTASYGYTF. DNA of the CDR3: TGTGCCTGTTCCGGGACAGCGTCCTATGGCTACACCTTC.

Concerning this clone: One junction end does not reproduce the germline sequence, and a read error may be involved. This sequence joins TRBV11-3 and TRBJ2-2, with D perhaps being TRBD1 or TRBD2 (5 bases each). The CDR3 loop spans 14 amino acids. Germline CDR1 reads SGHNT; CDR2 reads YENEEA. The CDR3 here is CASSLGGCGRRAVF. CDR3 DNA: TGTGCCAGCAGCTTAGGGGGGTGCGGCCGCCGGGCTGTTTTT.

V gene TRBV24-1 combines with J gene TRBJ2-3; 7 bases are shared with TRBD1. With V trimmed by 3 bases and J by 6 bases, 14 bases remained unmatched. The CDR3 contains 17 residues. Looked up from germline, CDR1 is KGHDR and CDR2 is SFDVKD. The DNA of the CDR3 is TGTGCCACCAGTGATCCACCCGGGACACAGGGGTTGGATACGCAGTATTTT. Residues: CATSDPPGTQGLDTQYF.

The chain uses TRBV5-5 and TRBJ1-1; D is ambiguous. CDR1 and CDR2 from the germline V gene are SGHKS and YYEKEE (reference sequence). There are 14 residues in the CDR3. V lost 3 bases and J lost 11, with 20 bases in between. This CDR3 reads CASSYFMSAPGAFF. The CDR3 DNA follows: TGTGCCAGCAGCTATTTTATGTCAGCACCGGGGGCTTTCTTT.

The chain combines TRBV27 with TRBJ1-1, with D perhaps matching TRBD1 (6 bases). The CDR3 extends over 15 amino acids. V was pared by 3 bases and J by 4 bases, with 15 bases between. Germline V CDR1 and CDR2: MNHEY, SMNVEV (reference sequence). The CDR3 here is CASSFSGEGSTEAFF. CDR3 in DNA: TGTGCCAGCAGTTTTTCAGGGGAAGGGAGCACTGAAGCTTTCTTT.

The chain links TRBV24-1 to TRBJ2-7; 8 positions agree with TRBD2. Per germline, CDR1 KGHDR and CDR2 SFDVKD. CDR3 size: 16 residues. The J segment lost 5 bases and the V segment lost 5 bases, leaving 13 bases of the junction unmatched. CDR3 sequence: CATSVKAGAGYNEQYF. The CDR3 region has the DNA TGTGCCACCAGTGTCAAAGCGGGGGCCGGGTATAACGAGCAGTACTTC.

As DNA, the CDR3 is TGTGCCAGCAGTCGGCAGGGTGGGTACGAGCAGTACTTC. Its translation is CASSRQGGYEQYF. The chain has TRBV27 and TRBJ2-7, with TRBD1 as a possible D gene (5 bases). The ends were cut back, 5 bases at V and 4 bases at J, with 12 bases in the middle. Germline V gene lookup returns CDR1 MNHEY and CDR2 SMNVEV (reference sequence). CDR3 length equals 13 residues.